Below are 32 T cell receptor beta chains sequenced from a single sample in a study of T cell responses to AZD1222 COVID-19 vaccine. Data came from immunoSEQ multiplex PCR; TCRdb stores just in-frame clones and leaves some out. The repertoire holds about 160,000 clones, with about nine tenths as singletons. The sample was peripheral blood, taken on day 0 of AZD1222 vaccination. These TCRs come from an adult in good health.

Comments on this clone: It is unclear where the CDR3 begins or ends on the DNA, so no DNA is shown, and the CDR3 is as TCRdb lists it. The genes are TRBV12-3 or TRBV12-4 and TRBJ2-1; TRBD1 was called by the table and not checked on the DNA. The CDR3 is 13 residues long, ends included. This CDR3 is CASSILGARWKFF.

The chain carries TRBV9 and TRBJ1-1; no definite D call. Germline values: CDR1 SGDLS, CDR2 YYNGEE. This CDR3 has 12 residues. Trimming stripped 4 bases from V and 5 bases from J, with 9 bases between. CDR3 sequence: CASSRIGTEAFF. CDR3 nucleotide sequence: TGTGCCAGCAGCCGCATAGGAACTGAAGCTTTCTTT.

The chain links TRBV2 to TRBJ2-3; perhaps D is TRBD1 or TRBD2 (6 bases each). CDR3 length: 15 amino acids. CDR1 SNHLY and CDR2 FYNNEI come from the germline V gene. V was shortened by 7 bases and J by 0 bases, with 14 bases between the two germline ends. Here the CDR3 reads CASTGQGTSTDTQYF. The CDR3 DNA reads as TGTGCCAGCACCGGGCAGGGGACTAGCACAGATACGCAGTATTTT.

The genes are TRBV7-2 and TRBJ2-1, with 16 positions matching TRBD2. The J segment lost 4 bases and the V segment lost 4 bases, leaving 10 bases of the junction unmatched. Germline values: CDR1 SGHTA, CDR2 FQGNSA. This CDR3 is built from 19 residues. The CDR3: CASSSLGTSGGASYNEQFF. DNA for the CDR3: TGTGCCAGCAGCTCCCTGGGGACTAGCGGGGGGGCAAGTTACAATGAGCAGTTCTTC.

The chain combines TRBV28 with TRBJ2-2; D perhaps matches TRBD1 (5 bases). Per germline, CDR1 MDHEN and CDR2 SYDVKM. The germline V and J ends were trimmed by 8 bases and 6 bases, with 16 bases remaining between them. The CDR3 is 14 amino acids. CDR3 residues: CASGSYRTPGELFF. The CDR3 DNA is TGTGCCAGCGGATCATACAGGACACCCGGGGAGCTGTTTTTT.

This chain connects TRBV15 to TRBJ1-5; D gene ambiguous. Germline CDR1 reads LNHNV; CDR2 reads YYDKDF (reference sequence). Trimming cost V 3 bases and J 4 bases, with 4 bases left between them. The CDR3 has 12 residues. The CDR3, as DNA: TGTGCCACCAGCAGGCTGAATCAGCCCCAGCATTTT. It specifies CATSRLNQPQHF.

This clone was seen just once. This sequence joins TRBV11-2 and TRBJ1-1; unclear D gene. V lost 5 bases, J lost 10 bases, and 8 bases lay in between. Per the germline V gene, CDR1 is SGHAT and CDR2 is FQNNGV. This CDR3 contains 10 residues. In DNA form, the CDR3 reads TGTGCCAGCAGCGCGCCCGTAGCTTTCTTT. Its protein is CASSAPVAFF. The whole variable domain, filled in from reference TRBV11-2 and TRBJ1-1, reads EAGVAQSPRYKIIEKRQSVAFWCNPISGHATLYWYQQILGQGPKLLIQFQNNGVVDDSQLPKDRFSAERLKGVDSTLKIQPAKLEDSAVYLCASSAPVAFFGQGTRLTVV.

This clone was observed a single time. The chain employs TRBV7-3 and TRBJ1-2; possible D gene TRBD1, 5 bases. This CDR3 spans 17 amino acids. The germline V gene has CDR1 SGHTA and CDR2 FQGTGA. Trimming took 1 base from V and 8 from J, leaving 23 bases between them. The DNA of the CDR3 is TGTGCCAGCAGCTTAATCAGGCCACAGGTAACGGCCGGCGGCTACACCTTC. Translated: CASSLIRPQVTAGGYTF.

This rearrangement joins TRBV18 to TRBJ1-2; D call uncertain. Trimming took off 2 bases at V and 6 bases at J, with 16 bases between the two ends. CDR1 is KGHSH, CDR2 LQKENI, per germline. This CDR3 region has 15 residues. The CDR3 region has the DNA TGTGCCAGCTCACCAGGGATACGTGGGGAGGATGGCTACACCTTC. It specifies CASSPGIRGEDGYTF.

This clone has a handful of counts. The genes are TRBV6-2 or TRBV6-3 and TRBJ1-2; 7 positions agree with TRBD1. Germline V CDR1 and CDR2: MNHEY, SVGEGT. CDR3 size: 13 residues. The V segment lost 5 bases and the J segment 3 bases; nucleotides outside the gene matches: 3. The CDR3 nucleotides read TGTGCCAGCAGTGCCACAGGGGACTATGGCTACACCTTC. It is translated as CASSATGDYGYTF.

This rearrangement joins TRBV29-1 to TRBJ2-7; TRBD2 matches 9 bases. The CDR3 runs to 18 residues. The junction had 22 bases not matched to a gene; V was cut back by 4 bases and J by 6 bases. Germline V gene data show CDR1 as SQVTM and CDR2 as ANQGSEA. CDR3 sequence: CSVGADRLAGSPDFEQYF. The DNA for the CDR3 is TGCAGCGTTGGGGCGGATCGGCTAGCGGGAAGCCCTGATTTCGAGCAGTACTTC.

V gene TRBV11-3 combines with J gene TRBJ1-2; D remains unclear. Germline values: CDR1 SGHNT, CDR2 YENEEA. CDR3 size: 15 residues. V was pared by 0 bases and J by 0 bases, with 8 bases between. CDR3 sequence: CASSLDGGTNYGYTF. Here the CDR3 DNA reads TGTGCCAGCAGCTTAGATGGAGGTACTAACTATGGCTACACCTTC. Together with reference TRBV11-3 and TRBJ1-2, the CDR3 gives the full variable domain: EAGVVQSPRYKIIEKKQPVAFWCNPISGHNTLYWYLQNLGQGPELLIRYENEEAVDDSQLPKDRFSAERLKGVDSTLKIQPAELGDSAVYLCASSLDGGTNYGYTFGSGTRLTVV.

This clone appeared a single time. The CDR3 spells CSVEPLAYNEQFF. The CDR3 nucleotides read TGCAGCGTTGAGCCACTAGCCTACAATGAGCAGTTCTTC. V usage is TRBV29-1 and J usage is TRBJ2-1; possibly TRBD2 for D (5 bases). This CDR3 region has 13 residues. V shed 3 bases and J shed 2 bases, with 8 bases lying between them. The germline CDR1 and CDR2 sequences are SQVTM and ANQGSEA.

Here the CDR3 reads CASSRFNYGYTF. The CDR3 DNA follows: TGTGCCAGCAGCCGGTTCAACTATGGCTACACCTTC. V and J are TRBV28 and TRBJ1-2; D is unresolved. CDR3 length equals 12 residues. The germline V and J ends were trimmed by 6 bases and 2 bases, with 7 bases remaining between them. Per germline, CDR1 MDHEN and CDR2 SYDVKM.

The genes are TRBV28 and TRBJ1-5; no clear D gene. The CDR3 covers 16 residues. Deletions cut 2 bases from V and 0 bases from J, with 11 bases between. The germline gives CDR1 MDHEN, CDR2 SYDVKM. CDR3 residues: CASSLKYPYSNQPQHF. The CDR3 DNA reads as TGTGCCAGCAGTTTAAAGTATCCTTATAGCAATCAGCCCCAGCATTTT. The whole variable domain, remainder taken from reference TRBV28 and TRBJ1-5, is DVKVTQSSRYLVKRTGEKVFLECVQDMDHENMFWYRQDPGLGLRLIYFSYDVKMKEKGDIPEGYSVSREKKERFSLILESASTNQTSMYLCASSLKYPYSNQPQHFGDGTRLSIL.

This clone showed up just once. The chain has TRBV6-5 and TRBJ2-7, with 7 nucleotides matching TRBD2. V trimming: 6 bases; J trimming: 0 bases; junction bases outside the gene matches: 2. The CDR3 runs 13 residues. Per germline, CDR1 MNHEY and CDR2 SVGAGI. The CDR3 DNA follows: TGTGCCAGCAGGCCGGGGGGCTCCTACGAGCAGTACTTC. Protein: CASRPGGSYEQYF.

The rearrangement uses TRBV29-1 and TRBJ1-1; D is ambiguous. The length of the CDR3 is 15 residues. The V end was cut by 6 bases, the J end by 1 base, with 18 bases between. CDR1 is SQVTM and CDR2 is ANQGSEA in the germline V gene. The CDR3 protein is CSVVIFSPGNTEAFF. In DNA form, the CDR3 reads TGCAGCGTCGTAATTTTCTCTCCGGGGAACACTGAAGCTTTCTTT.

There are a few counts of this clone. The genes are TRBV9 and TRBJ2-7, with D perhaps TRBD1 (6 bases). From germline, CDR1 is SGDLS and CDR2 YYNGEE. Trimming removed 0 bases at V and 7 bases at J, with 14 bases between. This CDR3 spans 14 amino acids. In DNA form, the CDR3 reads TGTGCCAGCAGCGTAGGAGGGGGAAAGGGGGAGCAGTACTTC. Translation gives CASSVGGGKGEQYF.

This clone was detected only a few times. The chain recombines TRBV2 with TRBJ1-5; maybe TRBD1 (6 bases). Germline CDR1 reads SNHLY; CDR2 reads FYNNEI. This CDR3 spans 14 amino acids. Trimming pared 10 bases from V and 0 bases from J, leaving 13 bases between. For the CDR3, the DNA is TGTGCCACCAAGAGGGGGATTAGCAATCAGCCCCAGCATTTT. Translation gives CATKRGISNQPQHF.

The chain recombines TRBV4-2 with TRBJ2-5; possibly TRBD2 for D (5 bases). V lost 0 bases and J lost 2, with 13 bases in between. The CDR3 contains 16 residues. Germline loops: CDR1 LGHNA, CDR2 YNFKEQ. CDR3 region: CASSQDGVRLQETQYF. The DNA for the CDR3 is TGTGCCAGCAGCCAAGACGGGGTAAGGCTACAAGAGACCCAGTACTTC.

This chain joins TRBV5-1 and TRBJ1-4; D gene unclear. Germline assignment: CDR1 SGHRS and CDR2 YFSETQ. This CDR3 comprises 16 residues. Trimming cost V 0 bases and J 7 bases, with 16 bases left between them. This CDR3 reads CASSLGGFGVAEKLFF. The CDR3 nucleotides are TGCGCCAGCAGCTTGGGGGGTTTCGGGGTAGCTGAAAAACTGTTTTTT.

The chain couples TRBV5-5 to TRBJ2-5; 11 nucleotides agree with TRBD2. With V trimmed by 3 bases and J by 5 bases, 6 bases remained unmatched. The CDR3 is 15 residues long. The germline V gene encodes CDR1 SGHKS and CDR2 YYEKEE (reference sequence). The CDR3 DNA sequence: TGTGCCAGCAGCTCGTTAGCGGGGGGGGTGGAGACCCAGTACTTC. This gives the protein CASSSLAGGVETQYF.

J is TRBJ2-5 and V is TRBV18; D could derive from TRBD1 or TRBD2 (5 bases each). The CDR3 is made up of 13 amino acids. Per the germline V gene, CDR1 is KGHSH and CDR2 is LQKENI. V was cut by 3 bases and J by 7 bases, with 12 bases left in between. Written as DNA, the CDR3 is TGTGCCAGCTCACCGGGGGAAGAGTCGACCCAGTACTTC. Translation: CASSPGEESTQYF.

The V and J genes are TRBV18 and TRBJ1-1; TRBD1 might be the D (5 bases). CDR3 length equals 15 residues. Germline V CDR1 and CDR2: KGHSH, LQKENI. V lost 4 bases, J lost 5 bases, and 17 bases lay in between. The CDR3 bases are TGTGCCAGCTCACTCCAGGGTGAGTTAAGAACTGAAGCTTTCTTT. Residues: CASSLQGELRTEAFF.

The chain couples TRBV30 to TRBJ2-3, with D perhaps assigned TRBD1 or TRBD2 (5 bases each). The ends were cut back, 5 bases at V and 0 bases at J, with 12 bases in the middle. The CDR3 runs to 14 residues. Looked up from germline, CDR1 is GTSNPN and CDR2 is SVGIG (reference sequence). CDR3 coding DNA: TGTGCCTGGTCCGGGACGTACAGCACAGATACGCAGTATTTT. Its protein product is CAWSGTYSTDTQYF.

The chain links TRBV7-9 to TRBJ1-1; D is undetermined. This CDR3 is 14 amino acids long. V was pared by 5 bases and J by 1 base, with 11 bases between. The V gene's germline CDR1 is SEHNR and CDR2 FQNEAQ (reference sequence). The CDR3 DNA sequence: TGTGCCAGCAGCGACGAGGGCCGGAACACTGAAGCTTTCTTT. Its translation: CASSDEGRNTEAFF. The full variable domain, in which reference TRBV7-9 and TRBJ1-1 provide the parts outside the CDR3, is DTGVSQNPRHKITKRGQNVTFRCDPISEHNRLYWYRQTLGQGPEFLTYFQNEAQLEKSRLLSDRFSAERPKGSFSTLEIQRTEQGDSAMYLCASSDEGRNTEAFFGQGTRLTVV.

V and J are TRBV19 and TRBJ1-2; D unclear. Trimming took off 4 bases at V and 8 bases at J, with 17 bases between the two ends. Germline CDR1 reads LNHDA; CDR2 reads SQIVND (reference sequence). The CDR3 totals 14 residues. CDR3 in amino acids: CASSRRPEVNGYTF. In nucleotides, the CDR3 is TGTGCCAGTAGTAGGCGACCGGAAGTAAACGGCTACACCTTC.

The V gene is TRBV6-1, the J gene TRBJ2-7; D is possibly TRBD1 (5 bases). V was cut by 2 bases and J by 2 bases, with 13 bases left in between. The CDR3 spans 15 residues. Germline CDR1 and CDR2: MNHNS and SASEGT. The CDR3 coding sequence is TGTGCCAGCAGTGAATGGGCAAGGGGTGCCTACGAGCAGTACTTC. Translating it yields CASSEWARGAYEQYF.

V gene TRBV2 combines with J gene TRBJ1-4, with TRBD1 as a possible D gene (5 bases). With 5 bases removed from V and 4 bases from J, the gap between germline ends came to 11 bases. In germline, CDR1 is SNHLY, CDR2 FYNNEI. The CDR3 covers 14 residues. This CDR3 is CASSTGTGNEKLFF. CDR3 bases: TGTGCCAGCAGTACCGGGACCGGTAATGAAAAACTGTTTTTT.

This chain links TRBV28 with TRBJ1-1; 9 bases match TRBD1. The CDR3 spans 14 residues. CDR1 is MDHEN and CDR2 is SYDVKM in the germline V gene. V shed 6 bases and J 3 bases; nucleotides not matched to a gene: 5. The CDR3 DNA reads TGTGCCAGCAGACCCGGACAGGGGTACACTGAAGCTTTCTTT. This sequence encodes CASRPGQGYTEAFF.

The V and J genes are TRBV24-1 and TRBJ2-3; possibly TRBD1 for D (6 bases). V dropped 1 base and J dropped 4 bases, with 14 bases sitting between them. Germline CDR1 is KGHDR and CDR2 is SFDVKD. This CDR3 has 16 amino acids. The CDR3 here is CATSDFGRQDSDTQYF. CDR3 sequence (DNA): TGTGCCACCAGTGATTTTGGTAGACAGGACTCAGATACGCAGTATTTT.

The rearrangement uses TRBV30 and TRBJ1-3; 10 bases align to TRBD1. V shed 8 bases and J 2 bases; nucleotides not matched to a gene: 6. There are 14 residues in the CDR3. CDR1 is GTSNPN, CDR2 SVGIG, per germline (reference sequence). The DNA for the CDR3 is TGTGCCGGGGACAGGGGTTTGGCTGGAAACACCATATATTTT. This encodes CAGDRGLAGNTIYF. Together with reference TRBV30 and TRBJ1-3, the CDR3 gives the full variable domain: SQTIHQWPATLVQPVGSPLSLECTVEGTSNPNLYWYRQAAGRGLQLLFYSVGIGQISSEVPQNLSASRPQDRQFILSSKKLLLSDSGFYLCAGDRGLAGNTIYFGEGSWLTVV.